Below, 32 T cell receptor beta chains from the same sample are listed, as sequenced in a study of blood T cell repertoires in COVID-19. Clones were sequenced by immunoSEQ multiplex PCR, and TCRdb holds only the in-frame ones, with some missing. The table records around 130,000 clones, under 90% of them present only once. Material: peripheral blood. These TCRs come from a man aged 55 to 70 with acute or convalescent COVID-19.

This chain uses TRBV5-8 with TRBJ2-5, with a possible D match to TRBD2 (6 bases). Trimming shortened V by 4 bases and J by 2 bases, and 12 bases separated the two germline ends. This CDR3 has 14 residues. CDR1 is SGHTS, CDR2 YDEGEE, per germline. CDR3 loop: CASSPGGVQETQYF. CDR3 sequence (DNA): TGTGCCAGCAGCCCCGGGGGAGTTCAAGAGACCCAGTACTTC.

The V and J genes are TRBV7-9 and TRBJ1-1; 7 bases are a match to TRBD1. The junction had 3 bases not matched to a gene; V was cut back by 3 bases and J by 5 bases. The CDR3 loop spans 13 amino acids. Germline assignment: CDR1 SEHNR and CDR2 FQNEAQ (reference sequence). The CDR3 protein is CASSFPRGTEAFF. CDR3 in DNA: TGTGCCAGCAGCTTCCCCAGGGGGACTGAAGCTTTCTTT.

Only one count was recorded for this clone. This chain links TRBV7-9 with TRBJ2-7; 7 bases are shared with TRBD1. V lost 1 base to trimming and J lost 1 base; unmatched junction nucleotides: 4. CDR1 is SEHNR, CDR2 FQNEAQ, per germline (reference sequence). The CDR3 consists of 15 residues. CDR3 residues: CASSLGRDSSYEQYF. For the CDR3, the DNA is TGTGCCAGCAGCTTAGGCCGGGACAGTTCCTACGAGCAGTACTTC.

V and J are TRBV2 and TRBJ2-7; weak D call: TRBD1 (7 bases). CDR3 length: 14 residues. Germline-derived CDR1 and CDR2 are SNHLY and FYNNEI. Trimming removed 8 bases from V and 5 bases from J, with 19 bases in between. The CDR3 protein is CASRPGQGGHEQYF. Written as DNA, the CDR3 is TGTGCCAGCCGTCCAGGGCAGGGGGGCCACGAGCAGTACTTC.

This chain links TRBV24-1 with TRBJ2-3; TRBD2 matches 7 bases. Germline V CDR1 and CDR2: KGHDR, SFDVKD. The CDR3 is 16 amino acids. V dropped 2 bases and J dropped 0; count of bases not matched to a gene: 4. This chain's CDR3 is CATSDYASGSTDTQYF. CDR3 DNA: TGTGCCACCAGTGATTACGCTAGCGGTAGCACAGATACGCAGTATTTT.

The V gene is TRBV7-8, the J gene TRBJ1-6, with a weak D call TRBD1 (5 bases). The germline V and J ends were trimmed by 3 bases and 10 bases, with 16 bases remaining between them. CDR3 length: 15 amino acids. Germline-derived CDR1 and CDR2 are SGHVS and FQNEAQ. The CDR3: CASSLGSREYSPLHF. In DNA, the CDR3 is TGTGCCAGCAGCTTGGGTTCCAGGGAATACTCACCCCTCCACTTT.

This clone was found many times. V gene TRBV28 combines with J gene TRBJ1-6; 7 bases are shared with TRBD1. Germline loops: CDR1 MDHEN, CDR2 SYDVKM. Trimming cost V 3 bases and J 13 bases; bases outside gene matches: 9. The length of the CDR3 is 14 residues. CDR3 protein: CASSFLDRFVPLHF. The CDR3 nucleotides are TGTGCCAGCAGTTTTTTGGACAGGTTCGTCCCCCTCCACTTT. The full variable domain, with the rest looked up from reference TRBV28 and TRBJ1-6, is DVKVTQSSRYLVKRTGEKVFLECVQDMDHENMFWYRQDPGLGLRLIYFSYDVKMKEKGDIPEGYSVSREKKERFSLILESASTNQTSMYLCASSFLDRFVPLHFGNGTRLTVT.

The chain recombines TRBV18 with TRBJ1-6, with 7 bases matching TRBD1. The CDR3 is 13 residues long. Germline CDR1 and CDR2: KGHSH and LQKENI. Trimming took 10 bases from V and 8 from J; bases not matched to a gene: 8. The CDR3 is CATAPQGDSPLHF. CDR3 nucleotides: TGTGCCACAGCTCCGCAGGGGGATTCACCCCTCCACTTT.

As regards this clone: A read error may account for a junction end that differs from germline. This chain uses TRBV7-2 with TRBJ2-1, with TRBD2 matching 8 bases. The CDR3 covers 18 residues. The germline CDR1 and CDR2 sequences are SGHTA and FQGNSA. Here the CDR3 DNA reads TGTGTCAGCAGCTTAGCGGTCGCGGCGGGACTAGCCTACAATGAGCAGTTCTTC. This translates into CVSSLAVAAGLAYNEQFF.

The J gene is TRBJ2-1, the V gene TRBV13; the D gene is possibly TRBD1 (5 bases). Germline V gene data show CDR1 as PRHDT and CDR2 as FYEKMQ (reference sequence). The CDR3 is 16 amino acids. The V end lost 0 bases, the J end lost 7 bases, and 16 bases lay between the germline ends. The CDR3 DNA reads as TGTGCCAGCAGCTTAGGGGGGCTGCCCAGGAAGAATGAGCAGTTCTTC. Amino acid sequence: CASSLGGLPRKNEQFF.

The chain is built from TRBV6-5 and TRBJ1-3; weak D call: TRBD1 (6 bases). With 6 bases removed from V and 0 bases from J, the gap between germline ends came to 12 bases. In germline, CDR1 is MNHEY, CDR2 SVGAGI. The CDR3 is made up of 15 amino acids. The CDR3 sequence is CASRPGQLSGNTIYF. Here the CDR3 DNA reads TGTGCCAGCAGACCCGGACAGCTCTCTGGAAACACCATATATTTT.

V gene TRBV6-2 or TRBV6-3 combines with J gene TRBJ1-5, with TRBD1 matching over 7 bases. CDR3 length equals 14 residues. The V segment lost 6 bases and the J segment 2 bases; nucleotides outside the gene matches: 4. Per the germline V gene, CDR1 is MNHEY and CDR2 is SVGEGT. The CDR3 here is CASSQGTGNQPQHF. Written as DNA, the CDR3 is TGTGCCAGCAGCCAAGGGACAGGCAATCAGCCCCAGCATTTT.

The rearrangement links TRBV10-3 to TRBJ2-7; 12 bases map to TRBD1. The V gene end was trimmed by 5 bases and the J gene end by 1 base; junction bases not matched to a gene: 6. This CDR3 is built from 16 residues. CDR1 and CDR2 from the germline V gene are ENHRY and SYGVKD. CDR3: CAISPGQGALSYEQYF. Here the CDR3 DNA reads TGTGCCATCAGTCCGGGACAGGGGGCTCTTTCCTACGAGCAGTACTTC.

The rearrangement links TRBV28 to TRBJ2-3, with 10 bases fitting TRBD2. The CDR3 spans 16 residues. Germline V gene sequence: CDR1 MDHEN, CDR2 SYDVKM. The trim removed 7 bases at V and 4 bases at J, leaving 11 bases unmatched. The CDR3 loop is CASILGSSGRPDTQYF. As DNA, the CDR3 is TGTGCCAGCATCCTAGGGTCTAGCGGGAGACCAGATACGCAGTATTTT.

The chain links TRBV27 to TRBJ1-5; D uncertain. The CDR3 sequence is 14 residues long. Trimming removed 0 bases from V and 5 bases from J, with 8 bases in between. Germline V gene lookup returns CDR1 MNHEY and CDR2 SMNVEV (reference sequence). The CDR3 DNA reads as TGTGCCAGCAGTTTATCGAACAGAGATCAGCCCCAGCATTTT. As protein: CASSLSNRDQPQHF.

The chain joins TRBV18 to TRBJ1-4; D remains unclear. The CDR3 runs to 16 residues. V lost 3 bases and J 3 bases, leaving 14 bases between the germline ends. Germline CDR1 KGHSH, CDR2 LQKENI. The CDR3 DNA reads as TGTGCCAGCTCACCCATTTCCGGGTCCTCTAATGAAAAACTGTTTTTT. It codes for CASSPISGSSNEKLFF.

The chain is built from TRBV7-2 and TRBJ1-1; 9 bases are a match to TRBD1. This CDR3 spans 15 amino acids. V dropped 5 bases and J dropped 3; count of bases not matched to a gene: 7. Looked up from germline, CDR1 is SGHTA and CDR2 is FQGNSA. The CDR3 coding sequence is TGTGCCAGCAGCGCCCGGGACAGGGAGGACACTGAAGCTTTCTTT. Protein sequence: CASSARDREDTEAFF. Full variable domain (rest looked up from reference TRBV7-2 and TRBJ1-1): GAGVSQSPSNKVTEKGKDVELRCDPISGHTALYWYRQSLGQGLEFLIYFQGNSAPDKSGLPSDRFSAERTGGSVSTLTIQRTQQEDSAVYLCASSARDREDTEAFFGQGTRLTVV.

V gene TRBV7-9 combines with J gene TRBJ2-2; the match to TRBD2 covers 7 bases. Germline V CDR1 and CDR2: SEHNR, FQNEAQ (reference sequence). The CDR3 spans 14 residues. Trimming cost V 8 bases and J 0 bases; bases outside gene matches: 3. CDR3 sequence: CASLGLTNTGELFF. DNA of the CDR3: TGTGCCAGCTTGGGACTAACGAACACCGGGGAGCTGTTTTTT. Full variable domain (rest looked up from reference TRBV7-9 and TRBJ2-2): DTGVSQNPRHKITKRGQNVTFRCDPISEHNRLYWYRQTLGQGPEFLTYFQNEAQLEKSRLLSDRFSAERPKGSFSTLEIQRTEQGDSAMYLCASLGLTNTGELFFGEGSRLTVL.

About this clone: Other DNA sequences of this sample code for an identical CDR3. The chain links TRBV30 to TRBJ1-5, with 7 bases that match TRBD1. The CDR3 contains 13 residues. CDR1 and CDR2 (germline): GTSNPN, SVGIG (reference sequence). V dropped 0 bases and J dropped 6; count of bases not matched to a gene: 2. CDR3 sequence (DNA): TGTGCCTGGAGTGTACAGGGGCGTCAGCCCCAGCATTTT. Translating gives CAWSVQGRQPQHF.

The chain links TRBV7-8 to TRBJ2-2; D is ambiguous. CDR3 length: 14 residues. CDR1 and CDR2 (germline): SGHVS, FQNEAQ. The V end was cut by 4 bases, the J end by 6 bases, with 12 bases between. CDR3: CASSSLEHSGELFF. CDR3 in DNA: TGTGCCAGCAGCTCGCTCGAGCATTCCGGGGAGCTGTTTTTT.

J is TRBJ1-1 and V is TRBV28; D gene unclear. This CDR3 is built from 13 residues. The germline V gene has CDR1 MDHEN and CDR2 SYDVKM. V was shortened by 6 bases and J by 6 bases, with 14 bases between the two germline ends. The chain's CDR3 is CASRPSLEAEAFF. The CDR3 nucleotides read TGTGCCAGCAGACCCAGTCTCGAGGCTGAAGCTTTCTTT. Supplemented by reference TRBV28 and TRBJ1-1, the full variable domain reads DVKVTQSSRYLVKRTGEKVFLECVQDMDHENMFWYRQDPGLGLRLIYFSYDVKMKEKGDIPEGYSVSREKKERFSLILESASTNQTSMYLCASRPSLEAEAFFGQGTRLTVV.

The chain has TRBV29-1 and TRBJ2-3; possible D gene TRBD1, 6 bases. V lost 4 bases and J lost 0, with 11 bases in between. The length of the CDR3 is 14 residues. The germline V gene encodes CDR1 SQVTM and CDR2 ANQGSEA. DNA for the CDR3: TGCAGCGTTGGCCCGGGACACAGCACAGATACGCAGTATTTT. This encodes CSVGPGHSTDTQYF.

V is TRBV7-3 and J is TRBJ2-1; 8 nucleotides align to TRBD2. This CDR3 has 16 amino acids. V was pared by 5 bases and J by 4 bases, with 10 bases of the junction left unmatched. The germline V gene encodes CDR1 SGHTA and CDR2 FQGTGA. CDR3 in DNA: TGTGCCAGCAGCCGGTTTACTAGCGGCCTTTACAATGAGCAGTTCTTC. Translation: CASSRFTSGLYNEQFF. Full variable domain (remainder filled in from reference TRBV7-3 and TRBJ2-1): GAGVSQTPSNKVTEKGKYVELRCDPISGHTALYWYRQSLGQGPEFLIYFQGTGAADDSGLPNDRFFAVRPEGSVSTLKIQRTERGDSAVYLCASSRFTSGLYNEQFFGPGTRLTVL.

The chain has TRBV28 and TRBJ1-2; tentatively, D is TRBD1 (6 bases). This CDR3 contains 13 residues. Trimming pared 2 bases from V and 8 bases from J, leaving 12 bases between. CDR1 is MDHEN, CDR2 SYDVKM, per germline. The CDR3 sequence is CASSLGGGGGYTF. CDR3 sequence (DNA): TGTGCCAGCAGTTTAGGAGGGGGAGGGGGCTACACCTTC.

The chain couples TRBV7-6 to TRBJ2-7, with D possibly TRBD1 on 5 matching bases. Germline V lookup: CDR1 SGHVS, CDR2 FNYEAQ. The CDR3 sequence is 14 residues long. Trimming left V 1 base short and J 1 base short, with 8 bases between. The CDR3 protein is CASSLGTGSYEQYF. The CDR3 DNA reads as TGTGCCAGCAGCTTAGGAACAGGTTCCTACGAGCAGTACTTC.

V is TRBV14 and J is TRBJ2-5; D is uncertain. Trimming pared 4 bases from V and 1 base from J, leaving 10 bases between. The CDR3 has 14 amino acids. Germline V lookup: CDR1 SGHDN, CDR2 FVKESK. CDR3 in amino acids: CASSPLRLQETQYF. The CDR3 bases are TGTGCCAGCAGCCCTCTCCGACTCCAAGAGACCCAGTACTTC.

The rearrangement links TRBV7-9 to TRBJ2-1, with D tentatively TRBD2 (6 bases). V was pared by 4 bases and J by 8 bases, with 12 bases between. The CDR3 runs to 13 residues. Germline-derived CDR1 and CDR2 are SEHNR and FQNEAQ (reference sequence). In DNA form, the CDR3 reads TGTGCCAGCAGCTCCGGAGGGGTCCATGAGCAGTTCTTC. It is translated as CASSSGGVHEQFF.

The chain employs TRBV6-5 and TRBJ2-7; the match to TRBD1 covers 7 bases. Germline V gene data show CDR1 as MNHEY and CDR2 as SVGAGI. CDR3 length equals 15 residues. The V and J ends lost 0 bases and 0 bases, in that order; junction bases with no gene match: 2. The CDR3 spells CASSYSAGGSYEQYF. CDR3 sequence (DNA): TGTGCCAGCAGTTACTCGGCAGGGGGCTCCTACGAGCAGTACTTC.

CDR3 in amino acids: CASRGQGQYYGYTF. As DNA, the CDR3 is TGTGCCAGCAGGGGACAGGGACAATACTATGGCTACACCTTC. This rearrangement joins TRBV27 to TRBJ1-2; 9 nucleotides agree with TRBD1. After removal of 6 bases from V and 3 bases from J, the junction contained 5 bases not matched to a gene. Germline V gene data show CDR1 as MNHEY and CDR2 as SMNVEV (reference sequence). CDR3 length: 14 residues.

The rearrangement joins TRBV27 to TRBJ2-1, with TRBD1 matching over 9 bases. V gave up 10 bases and J gave up 7 bases; unmatched junction bases: 14. Germline values: CDR1 MNHEY, CDR2 SMNVEV (reference sequence). CDR3 length: 15 amino acids. CDR3 coding DNA: TGTGCCACCAAGAACAGGGGGCAGGAGGGGAATGAGCAGTTCTTC. Protein sequence: CATKNRGQEGNEQFF.

The chain's CDR3 is CASSQRTSGGTDTQYF. The CDR3, as DNA: TGTGCCAGCAGCCAAAGGACTAGCGGGGGAACAGATACGCAGTATTTT. The chain carries TRBV13 and TRBJ2-3; 13 nucleotides align to TRBD2. The CDR3 consists of 16 residues. Trimming cost V 5 bases and J 3 bases; bases outside gene matches: 5. Per the germline V gene, CDR1 is PRHDT and CDR2 is FYEKMQ (reference sequence).

The chain carries TRBV28 and TRBJ1-2; 7 bases align to TRBD1. CDR1 and CDR2 (germline): MDHEN, SYDVKM. The CDR3 sequence is 15 residues long. V lost 7 bases to trimming and J lost 1 base; unmatched junction nucleotides: 9. CDR3 in DNA: TGTGCCAGCACCCCGTCAGGGGGTGTTAACTATGGCTACACCTTC. It yields the protein CASTPSGGVNYGYTF.